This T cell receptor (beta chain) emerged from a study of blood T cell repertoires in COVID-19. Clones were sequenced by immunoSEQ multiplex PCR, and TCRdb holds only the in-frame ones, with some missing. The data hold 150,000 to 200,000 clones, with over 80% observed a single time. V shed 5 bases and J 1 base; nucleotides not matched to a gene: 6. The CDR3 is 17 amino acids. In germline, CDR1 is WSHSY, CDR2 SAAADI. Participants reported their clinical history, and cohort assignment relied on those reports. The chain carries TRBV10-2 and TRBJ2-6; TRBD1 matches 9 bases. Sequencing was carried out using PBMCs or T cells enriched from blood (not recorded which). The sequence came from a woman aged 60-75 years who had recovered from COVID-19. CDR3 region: CASSSGQGSSGANVLTF. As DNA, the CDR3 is TGCGCCAGCAGTTCGGGACAGGGATCGTCTGGGGCCAACGTCCTGACTTTC.